This record concerns one T cell receptor beta chain sequence. Its specificity is not known. These data are taken from a study of Tregs in tolerant kidney transplant recipients. Study-level findings and limits: Findings come from small patient numbers and require larger validation. Activated donor B cell expansion appeared to reveal the most relevant donor-specific TCRbeta repertoire. Some patients' samples used different primers over time, so nucleotide sequences weren't comparable.

The assay was immunoSEQ multiplex PCR, and TCRdb's table has in-frame clones only and misses some. The table has 80,000 or so clones, 90% to 95% seen once. The nonmyeloablative bone marrow transplants came from related graft donors, with transient mixed chimerism. Unstimulated regulatory T cells (CD4+CD25+CD127-), CD4+CD25- non-regulatory cells, CD4 and CD8 cells were FACS-sorted from thawed PBMCs. Specimen: CD4+ T cells from blood (PBMCs), collected 24 months after the transplant. This sequence originates from a human patient who received a combined kidney and bone marrow transplant. Some of these T cells may belong to the graft donor.

CDR3 in amino acids: CASSLLAVAYEQYF. For the CDR3, the DNA is TGTGCCAGCAGTTTACTAGCGGTCGCCTACGAGCAGTACTTC. This sequence joins TRBV27 and TRBJ2-7; 7 bases line up with TRBD2. This CDR3 has 14 amino acids. The V and J ends lost 2 bases and 2 bases, in that order; junction bases with no gene match: 3. Germline V gene data show CDR1 as MNHEY and CDR2 as SMNVEV (reference sequence).